This T cell receptor (beta chain) was observed in a study of blood T cell repertoires in COVID-19. CDR3 length: 14 residues. Trimming at V came to 7 bases and at J to 4 bases, leaving 5 bases not matched to a gene. Germline V gives CDR1 MNHNS, CDR2 SASEGT. Repertoires were generated with immunoSEQ multiplex PCR, while TCRdb's copy carries only in-frame clones and drops some. The sample has some 450,000 clones; around 88% are singletons. The V and J genes are TRBV6-1 and TRBJ2-2, with 8 bases identical to TRBD1. The receptor's source is a woman between 45 and 65 years old with COVID-19, enrolled during active disease. Sequenced material: peripheral blood. DNA of the CDR3: TGTGCCAGCATTCAGGGGGCTAGCACCGGGGAGCTGTTTTTT. Translating gives CASIQGASTGELFF.